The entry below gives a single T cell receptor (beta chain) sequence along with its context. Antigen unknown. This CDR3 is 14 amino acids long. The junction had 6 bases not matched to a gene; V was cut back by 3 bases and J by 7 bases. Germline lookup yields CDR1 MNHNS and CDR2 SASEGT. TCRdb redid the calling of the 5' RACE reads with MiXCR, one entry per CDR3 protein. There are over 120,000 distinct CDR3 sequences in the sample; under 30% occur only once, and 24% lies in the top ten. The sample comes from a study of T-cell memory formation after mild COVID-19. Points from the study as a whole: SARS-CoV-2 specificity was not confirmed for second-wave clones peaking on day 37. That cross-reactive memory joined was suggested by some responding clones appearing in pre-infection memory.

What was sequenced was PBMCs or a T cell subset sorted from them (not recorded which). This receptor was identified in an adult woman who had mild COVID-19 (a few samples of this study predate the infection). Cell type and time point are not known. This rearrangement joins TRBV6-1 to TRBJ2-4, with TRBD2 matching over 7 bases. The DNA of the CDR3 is TGTGCCAGCAGTGACTCCGGGGGGAGGAACATTCAGTACTTC. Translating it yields CASSDSGGRNIQYF.